A selection of T cell receptor beta chains follows, all from one sample in a study of T cell responses to AZD1222 COVID-19 vaccine. Repertoires were generated with immunoSEQ multiplex PCR, while TCRdb's copy carries only in-frame clones and drops some. The sample lists roughly 150,000 clones; 75% to 95% were seen once. The source was peripheral blood, collected on day 0 of AZD1222 vaccination. These receptors all come from an adult in good health. Each CDR3 is given with its conserved first and last residue. Fields, in order: V gene, D gene, J gene, CDR3 length, clone size, CDR3 protein, CDR3 DNA. A D gene is named only where the DNA matches it firmly. Expanded clones are given a class, and other clones once, few, many or no size at all.

TRBV6-4	NA	TRBJ2-1	13	NA	CASSEDSYNEQFF	TGTGCCAGCAGTGAGGACTCCTACAATGAGCAGTTCTTC
TRBV28	NA	TRBJ1-6	14	NA	CASSSAGRYSPLHF	TGTGCCAGCAGTTCGGCAGGGAGGTACTCACCCCTCCACTTT
TRBV18	NA	TRBJ1-1	17	NA	CASSPPVPGLGNTEAFF	TGTGCCAGCTCACCACCAGTACCGGGCCTGGGGAACACTGAAGCTTTCTTT
TRBV27	TRBD1	TRBJ1-5	14	NA	CASSGQVGSQPQHF	TGTGCCAGCAGTGGACAGGTAGGGAGTCAGCCCCAGCATTTT
TRBV11-3	TRBD1	TRBJ2-7	14	NA	CASSLDGTGGEQYF	TGTGCCAGCAGCTTAGATGGGACAGGGGGCGAGCAGTACTTC
TRBV4-1	NA	TRBJ1-4	12	NA	CASSQYEEKLFF	TGCGCCAGCAGCCAATACGAGGAAAAACTGTTTTTT
TRBV7-3	TRBD2	TRBJ2-3	16	once	CASSPKAGGPSNTQYF	TGTGCCAGCAGCCCTAAAGCGGGAGGGCCTTCAAATACGCAGTATTTT
TRBV30	NA	TRBJ1-2	13	NA	CAWKPGEVYGYTF	TGTGCCTGGAAGCCAGGAGAAGTGTATGGCTACACCTTC
TRBV13	TRBD1	TRBJ2-3	15	NA	CASRSMTGLADTQYF	TGTGCCAGCAGATCTATGACAGGGTTGGCAGATACGCAGTATTTT
TRBV28	TRBD1	TRBJ1-6	14	once	CASGRQGDNSPLHF	TGTGCCAGCGGACGACAGGGTGATAATTCACCCCTCCACTTT
TRBV18	NA	TRBJ2-7	13	NA	CASSPDPAYEQYF	TGTGCCAGCTCACCAGACCCAGCCTACGAGCAGTACTTC
TRBV24-1	NA	TRBJ1-4	15	NA	CATRTGRATNEKLFF	TGTGCCACCAGGACAGGAAGGGCGACTAATGAAAAACTGTTTTTT
TRBV4-1	NA	TRBJ2-2	15	NA	CASSQENFLPGELFF	TGCGCCAGCAGCCAAGAAAATTTCCTGCCCGGGGAGCTGTTTTTT
TRBV20-1	TRBD1	TRBJ1-1	13	NA	CSVSGGTVPEAFF	TGCAGTGTTAGTGGCGGGACAGTTCCCGAAGCTTTCTTT
TRBV7-9	NA	TRBJ2-3	15	NA	CASSLILGITDTQYF	TGTGCCAGCAGCTTAATTCTCGGAATCACAGATACGCAGTATTTT
TRBV28	NA	TRBJ2-7	11	NA	CASSVGYEQYF	TGTGCCAGCAGTGTGGGCTACGAGCAGTACTTC
TRBV3-1/TRBV3-2	NA	TRBJ1-4	16	NA	CASSQVFGTGNEKLFF	TGTGCCAGCAGCCAAGTGTTTGGGACGGGAAATGAAAAACTGTTTTTT
TRBV15	NA	TRBJ1-5	17	NA	CATSRDGGTRSNQPQHF	TGTGCCACCAGCAGAGATGGGGGGACACGTAGCAATCAGCCCCAGCATTTT
TRBV9	TRBD2	TRBJ2-1	15	NA	CASSVVLAGGNEQFF	TGTGCCAGCAGCGTAGTACTAGCCGGGGGGAATGAGCAGTTCTTC
TRBV4-2	NA	TRBJ1-4	15	NA	CASSPWGGEDEKLFF	TGTGCCAGCAGCCCATGGGGGGGGGAAGATGAAAAACTGTTTTTT
TRBV19	NA	TRBJ2-1	17	NA	CASSTRLVGYSYNEQFF	TGTGCCAGTAGTACCCGCCTCGTTGGGTACTCCTACAATGAGCAGTTCTTC
TRBV11-2	TRBD1	TRBJ2-7	16	NA	CASSFPATGKRYEQYF	TGTGCCAGCAGCTTTCCGGCGACAGGGAAGAGGTACGAGCAGTACTTC
TRBV5-1	TRBD2	TRBJ2-3	16	NA	CASSPRTSGSTDTQYF	TGCGCCAGCAGCCCAAGGACTAGCGGTAGCACAGATACGCAGTATTTT
TRBV7-3	TRBD1	TRBJ2-1	15	NA	CASSSGQGTYNEQFF	TGTGCCAGCAGCTCAGGACAGGGAACCTACAATGAGCAGTTCTTC
TRBV2	TRBD2	TRBJ2-2	15	NA	CASHRRREGPGELFF	TGTGCCAGCCACAGAAGGCGGGAGGGTCCCGGGGAGCTGTTTTTT
TRBV9	NA	TRBJ1-3	16	NA	CASSVGTGRSGNTIYF	TGTGCCAGCAGCGTAGGAACAGGCCGCTCTGGAAACACCATATATTTT
TRBV12-3/TRBV12-4	NA	TRBJ1-6	12	NA	CASSSRNSPLHF	TGTGCCAGCAGTTCCAGGAATTCACCCCTCCACTTT
TRBV11-2	TRBD1	TRBJ2-2	14	NA	CASTRGWDTGELFF	TGTGCCAGCACCAGGGGGTGGGACACCGGGGAGCTGTTTTTT
TRBV7-9	TRBD1	TRBJ1-2	16	once	CASSLSQGASIYGYTF	TGTGCCAGCAGCTTATCACAGGGGGCCTCAATCTATGGCTACACCTTC
TRBV30	NA	TRBJ2-7	13	NA	CAWTRGDGPEQYF	TGTGCCTGGACACGAGGAGACGGCCCCGAGCAGTACTTC
TRBV9	TRBD2	TRBJ2-1	16	NA	CASSSPREGGNNEQFF	TGTGCCAGCAGCTCCCCCCGGGAGGGGGGGAACAATGAGCAGTTCTTC
TRBV14	TRBD1	TRBJ1-2	14	NA	CASSQQGYRGGYTF	TGTGCCAGCAGCCAACAGGGCTACAGGGGTGGCTACACCTTC
TRBV7-3	NA	TRBJ1-1	13	NA	CASSDTDGTEAFF	TGTGCCAGCAGCGACACAGACGGGACTGAAGCTTTCTTT
TRBV28	NA	TRBJ2-3	16	NA	CASSWATRTELNTQYF	TGTGCCAGCAGTTGGGCGACTAGGACAGAACTTAATACGCAGTATTTT
TRBV19	TRBD1	TRBJ2-4	15	once	CASSPPWDRKNIQYF	TGTGCCAGTAGTCCCCCGTGGGACAGAAAAAACATTCAGTACTTC
TRBV18	TRBD2	TRBJ2-7	15	NA	CASSPSGMITYEQYF	TGTGCCAGCTCACCAAGCGGGATGATCACCTACGAGCAGTACTTC
TRBV7-2	NA	TRBJ2-2	13	NA	CASSYLLTGELFF	TGTGCCAGCAGCTACTTATTGACCGGGGAGCTGTTTTTT
TRBV28	TRBD2	TRBJ2-1	16	NA	CASTREGGGPYNEQFF	TGTGCCAGTACCCGGGAGGGGGGAGGACCTTACAATGAGCAGTTCTTC
TRBV15	TRBD1	TRBJ1-2	14	NA	CATSRDSGQIGYTF	TGTGCCACCAGCAGAGACTCGGGACAGATTGGCTACACCTTC
TRBV13	TRBD1	TRBJ1-2	18	few	CASSLGSTQDRASGGYTF	TGTGCCAGCAGCTTAGGTTCGACCCAAGACAGGGCGTCTGGTGGCTACACCTTC
TRBV24-1	NA	TRBJ2-7	16	NA	CATSDLYGSNPYEQYF	TGTGCCACCAGTGATTTGTATGGTTCAAACCCCTACGAGCAGTACTTC
TRBV7-9	TRBD1	TRBJ2-2	16	NA	CASSPRDRMNTGELFF	TGTGCCAGCAGCCCGAGGGACAGGATGAACACCGGGGAGCTGTTTTTT
TRBV11-3	NA	TRBJ2-7	12	NA	CASSLDGYEQYF	TGTGCCAGCAGCTTAGACGGGTACGAGCAGTACTTC
TRBV4-2	TRBD2	TRBJ2-1	16	NA	CASSQDRGDVGNEQFF	TGTGCCAGCAGCCAAGATCGGGGGGACGTCGGGAATGAGCAGTTCTTC
TRBV28	TRBD1	TRBJ1-4	15	NA	CASSFMGQGAEKLFF	TGTGCCAGCAGTTTTATGGGACAGGGGGCAGAAAAACTGTTTTTT
TRBV27	TRBD1	TRBJ1-2	15	NA	CASSSQGAGHYGYTF	TGTGCCAGCAGTTCACAGGGGGCAGGTCACTATGGCTACACCTTC
TRBV7-9	NA	TRBJ1-2	14	NA	CASSLGSAVYGYTF	TGTGCCAGCAGCTTAGGTTCCGCCGTCTATGGCTACACCTTC
TRBV23-1	NA	TRBJ1-1	14	NA	CASGPWRNNTEAFF	TGCGCCAGCGGCCCATGGAGGAACAACACTGAAGCTTTCTTT
TRBV2	NA	TRBJ2-2	12	NA	CASSGQTGELFF	TGTGCCAGCAGCGGACAGACCGGGGAGCTGTTTTTT
TRBV29-1	NA	TRBJ2-1	15	NA	CSVEDPYLSYNEQFF	TGCAGCGTTGAAGATCCCTACTTGTCCTACAATGAGCAGTTCTTC
TRBV19	NA	TRBJ1-3	17	NA	CASSMLPDCSSGNTIYF	TGTGCCAGTAGTATGTTACCAGATTGTAGCTCTGGAAACACCATATATTTT
TRBV9	NA	TRBJ2-7	14	NA	CASSVGDWTYEQYF	TGTGCCAGCAGCGTAGGGGACTGGACCTACGAGCAGTACTTC
TRBV5-1	NA	TRBJ2-7	15	NA	CASSSTFSGAGEQYF	TGCGCCAGCAGCTCGACTTTTTCAGGGGCGGGCGAGCAGTACTTC
TRBV9	NA	TRBJ1-5	16	NA	CASSVEPEYSNQPQHF	TGTGCCAGCAGCGTAGAACCAGAGTATAGCAATCAGCCCCAGCATTTT
TRBV4-2	NA	TRBJ2-7	14	many	CASSDRDELYEQYF	TGTGCCAGCAGCGACCGGGACGAGCTATACGAGCAGTACTTC